This T cell receptor beta chain derives from a study of T cell changes during pregnancy in multiple sclerosis. A single count supports this clone. Germline trimming cut 3 bases from V and 5 bases from J; bases unmatched to any gene: 4. CDR1 is SGHRS, CDR2 YFSETQ, per germline. The CDR3 is 13 residues long. Some clones are missing from TCRdb's copy, which holds only in-frame ones; the method was immunoSEQ multiplex PCR. The sample lists about 43,000 clones; 85% to 90% were seen once. The sample in question was peripheral blood, obtained in the second trimester of pregnancy. This sequence originates from a female donor in good health, enrolled as a control in a pregnancy study. The chain is built from TRBV5-1 and TRBJ2-5; 7 positions match TRBD1. Here the CDR3 DNA reads TGCGCCAGCAGCTCGGGACAGACCGAGACCCAGTACTTC. Its protein is CASSSGQTETQYF.